The clone carrying this T cell receptor (beta chain) was seen only a few times. This entry is derived from a study of blood T cells in healthy people across ages. Germline CDR1 reads SQVTM; CDR2 reads ANQGSEA. This CDR3 spans 14 amino acids. Alongside a J-beta primer mix, a sample-barcoded 5' primer served in a second PCR lasting about 7 to 12 cycles. Using its own MiXCR run on the 5' RACE reads, TCRdb lists one record per CDR3 protein. The table records more than 550,000 distinct CDR3 sequences, about a fifth of them present only once. The receptor's source is a man aged 65 to 85 in good health. V and J are TRBV29-1 and TRBJ2-1, with 7 bases identical to TRBD2. The J call could be wrong; TRBJ2-5 is a better fit for the DNA end. The sample was blood. CDR3 amino acids: CSVEDGQGGVTQYF. The CDR3 region has the DNA TGCAGCGTTGAAGATGGGCAGGGAGGGGTGACCCAGTACTTC.